This T cell receptor (beta chain) derives from a study of blood T cell repertoires in COVID-19. Overall study: T cells, B-cell-depleted T cells, or PBMCs supplied cDNA or gDNA.

Methods used by the authors: Quantification of nucleated cells was approximated via reference gene primer amplification. Clones were read by immunoSEQ multiplex PCR, and TCRdb kept only the in-frame ones, dropping some. V, J and clone size were drawn from that table, and D and trimming were deduced from the DNA. The sample has a few hundred thousand clones; 85% to 90% are singletons. Individuals aged roughly 18 to 90 years were recruited from roughly 23 US areas. Germline CDR1 and CDR2: SQVTM and ANQGSEA. The V end lost 6 bases, the J end lost 4 bases, and 12 bases lay between the germline ends. The CDR3 is made up of 12 amino acids.

This receptor was taken from a woman aged 55-75 years who had recovered from COVID-19. The sequenced sample was PBMCs or T cells enriched from blood (not recorded which). The chain recombines TRBV29-1 with TRBJ1-1; D may be TRBD1 (6 bases). The CDR3 DNA follows: TGCAGCGTACAGGGATTTTTCACTGAAGCTTTCTTT. Translation: CSVQGFFTEAFF. The complete variable domain, with remaining parts taken from reference TRBV29-1 and TRBJ1-1, reads SAVISQKPSRDICQRGTSLTIQCQVDSQVTMMFWYRQQPGQSLTLIATANQGSEATYESGFVIDKFPISRPNLTFSTLTVSNMSPEDSSIYLCSVQGFFTEAFFGQGTRLTVV.